This record concerns one TCR beta chain sequence. The data belong to a study of blood T cell repertoires in COVID-19. Across the study: Some COVID-19 samples were acute and others convalescent; all came from the United States, Italy and Spain. T cells, B-cell-depleted T cells, or PBMCs supplied cDNA or gDNA.

CDR3 length equals 15 residues. The germline gives CDR1 MNHNY, CDR2 SVGAGI (reference sequence). Trimming pared 8 bases from V and 0 bases from J, leaving 16 bases between. Original methodology: How many nucleated cells were present was estimated from reference gene primer amplification. The method was immunoSEQ multiplex PCR; TCRdb's version includes in-frame clones alone and lacks a portion of them. D and trimming were read from the DNA, whereas the V and J calls and clone size are those reported in that table. The table has roughly 280,000 clones, roughly 85% seen once. The chain joins TRBV6-6 to TRBJ1-1; tentative D call: TRBD1 (6 bases). This sequence originates from a woman in her sixties or seventies with acute or convalescent COVID-19. Sequencing used peripheral blood. CDR3 sequence: CASEGLGAVNTEAFF. As DNA, the CDR3 is TGTGCCAGCGAGGGTTTGGGGGCGGTGAACACTGAAGCTTTCTTT.